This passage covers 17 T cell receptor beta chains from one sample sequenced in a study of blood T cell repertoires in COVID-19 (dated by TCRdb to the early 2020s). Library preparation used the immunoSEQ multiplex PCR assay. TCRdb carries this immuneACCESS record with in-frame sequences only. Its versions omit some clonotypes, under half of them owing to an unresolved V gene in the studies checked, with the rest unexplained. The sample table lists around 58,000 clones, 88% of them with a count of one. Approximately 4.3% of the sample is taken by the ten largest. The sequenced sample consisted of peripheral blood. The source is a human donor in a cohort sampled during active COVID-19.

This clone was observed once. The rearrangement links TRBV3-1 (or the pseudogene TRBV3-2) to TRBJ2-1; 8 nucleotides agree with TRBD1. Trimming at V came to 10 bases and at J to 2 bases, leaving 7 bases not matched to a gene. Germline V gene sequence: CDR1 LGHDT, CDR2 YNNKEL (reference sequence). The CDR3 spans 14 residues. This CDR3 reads CATSRGQAYNEQFF. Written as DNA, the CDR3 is TGTGCCACCTCCCGGGGACAGGCCTACAATGAGCAGTTCTTC.

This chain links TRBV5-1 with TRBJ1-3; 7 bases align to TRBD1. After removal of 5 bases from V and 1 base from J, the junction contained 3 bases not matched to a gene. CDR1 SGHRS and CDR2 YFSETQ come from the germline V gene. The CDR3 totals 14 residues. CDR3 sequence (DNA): TGCGCCAGCAGTGTGACAGGGTCTGGAAACACCATATATTTT. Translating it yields CASSVTGSGNTIYF.

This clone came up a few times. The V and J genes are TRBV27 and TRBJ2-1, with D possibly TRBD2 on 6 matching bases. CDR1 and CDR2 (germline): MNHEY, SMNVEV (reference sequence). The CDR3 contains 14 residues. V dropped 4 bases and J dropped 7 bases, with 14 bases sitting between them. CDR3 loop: CASSYGGPGNEQFF. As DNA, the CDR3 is TGTGCCAGCAGTTATGGAGGGCCGGGAAATGAGCAGTTCTTC.

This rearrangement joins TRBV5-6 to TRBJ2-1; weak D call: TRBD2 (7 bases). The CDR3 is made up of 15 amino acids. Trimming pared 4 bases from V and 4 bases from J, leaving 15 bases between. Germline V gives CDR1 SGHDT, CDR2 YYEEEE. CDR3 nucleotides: TGTGCCAGCAGCGTCGCCGGGGGGCCATACAATGAGCAGTTCTTC. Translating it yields CASSVAGGPYNEQFF.

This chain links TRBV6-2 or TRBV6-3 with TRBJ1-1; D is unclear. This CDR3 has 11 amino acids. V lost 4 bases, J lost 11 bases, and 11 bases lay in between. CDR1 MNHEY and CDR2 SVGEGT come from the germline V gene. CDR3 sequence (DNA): TGTGCCAGCAGTTCCATCCTGGAGGCTTTCTTT. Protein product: CASSSILEAFF.

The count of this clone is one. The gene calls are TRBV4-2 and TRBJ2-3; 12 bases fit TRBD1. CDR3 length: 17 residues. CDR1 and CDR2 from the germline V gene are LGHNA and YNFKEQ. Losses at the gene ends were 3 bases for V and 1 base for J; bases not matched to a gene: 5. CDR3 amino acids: CASSQGQGARGTDTQYF. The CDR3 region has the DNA TGTGCCAGCAGCCAGGGACAGGGGGCTCGGGGCACAGATACGCAGTATTTT.

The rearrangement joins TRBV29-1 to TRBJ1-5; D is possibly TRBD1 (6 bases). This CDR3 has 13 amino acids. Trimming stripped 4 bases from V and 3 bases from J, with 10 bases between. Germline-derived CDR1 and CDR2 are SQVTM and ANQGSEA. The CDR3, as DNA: TGCAGCGTTGCAGGGGATTACAATCAGCCCCAGCATTTT. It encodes CSVAGDYNQPQHF.

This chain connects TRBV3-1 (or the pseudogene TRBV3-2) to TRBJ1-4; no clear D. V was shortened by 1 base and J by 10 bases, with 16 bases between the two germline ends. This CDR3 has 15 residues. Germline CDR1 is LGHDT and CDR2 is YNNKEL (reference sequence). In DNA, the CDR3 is TGTGCCAGCAGCCAAGCATGTGACGGGGAGGGAAAACTGTTTTTT. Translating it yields CASSQACDGEGKLFF.

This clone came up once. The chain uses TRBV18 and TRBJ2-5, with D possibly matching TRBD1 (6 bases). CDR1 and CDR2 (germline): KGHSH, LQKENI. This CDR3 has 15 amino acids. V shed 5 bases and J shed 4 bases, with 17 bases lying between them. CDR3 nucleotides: TGTGCCAGCTCAGCTATACAGGGCTCCCCAGAGACCCAGTACTTC. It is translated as CASSAIQGSPETQYF.

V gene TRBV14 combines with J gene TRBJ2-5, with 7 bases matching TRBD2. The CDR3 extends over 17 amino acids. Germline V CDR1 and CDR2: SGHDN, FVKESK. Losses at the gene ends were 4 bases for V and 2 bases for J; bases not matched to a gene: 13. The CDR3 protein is CASSRGLVLTGQETQYF. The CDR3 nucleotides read TGTGCCAGCAGCCGTGGACTAGTCCTAACCGGGCAAGAGACCCAGTACTTC.

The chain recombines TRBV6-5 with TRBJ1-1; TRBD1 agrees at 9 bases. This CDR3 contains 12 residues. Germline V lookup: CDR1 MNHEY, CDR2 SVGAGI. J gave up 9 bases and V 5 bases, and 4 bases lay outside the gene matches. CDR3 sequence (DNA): TGTGCCAGCAGTACACAGGGGGCTAAAGCTTTCTTT. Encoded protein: CASSTQGAKAFF.

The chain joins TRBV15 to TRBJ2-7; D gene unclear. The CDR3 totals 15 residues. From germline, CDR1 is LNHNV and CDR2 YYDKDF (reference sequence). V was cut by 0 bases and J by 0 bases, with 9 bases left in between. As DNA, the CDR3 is TGTGCCACCAGCAGAGACAGGTTGCACTCCTACGAGCAGTACTTC. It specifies CATSRDRLHSYEQYF.

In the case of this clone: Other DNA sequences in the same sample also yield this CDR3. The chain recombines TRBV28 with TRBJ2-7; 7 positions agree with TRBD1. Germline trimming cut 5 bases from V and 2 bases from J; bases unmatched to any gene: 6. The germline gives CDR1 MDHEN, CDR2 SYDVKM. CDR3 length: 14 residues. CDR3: CASSPGQAPYEQYF. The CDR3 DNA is TGTGCCAGCAGTCCCGGACAGGCACCCTACGAGCAGTACTTC.

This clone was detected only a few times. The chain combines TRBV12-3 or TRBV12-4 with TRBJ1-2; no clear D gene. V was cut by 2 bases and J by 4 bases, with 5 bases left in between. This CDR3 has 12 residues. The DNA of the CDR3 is TGTGCCAGCAGTTTACCGGGCTATGGCTACACCTTC. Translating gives CASSLPGYGYTF.

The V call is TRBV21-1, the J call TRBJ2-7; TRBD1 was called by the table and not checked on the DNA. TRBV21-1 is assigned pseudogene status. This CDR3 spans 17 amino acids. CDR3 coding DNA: TGTGCCAGCAGCCGATGCGACCTACAGGGGGCGCGGAACGAGCAGTACTTC. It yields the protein CASSRCDLQGARNEQYF.

The chain's CDR3 is CATGSPGVKDTQYF. CDR3 DNA sequence: TGTGCCACGGGATCCCCGGGAGTGAAGGATACGCAGTATTTT. The rearrangement links TRBV24-1 to TRBJ2-3, with D tentatively TRBD2 (6 bases). This CDR3 has 14 residues. Germline V gives CDR1 KGHDR, CDR2 SFDVKD. The V end lost 10 bases, the J end lost 6 bases, and 19 bases lay between the germline ends.

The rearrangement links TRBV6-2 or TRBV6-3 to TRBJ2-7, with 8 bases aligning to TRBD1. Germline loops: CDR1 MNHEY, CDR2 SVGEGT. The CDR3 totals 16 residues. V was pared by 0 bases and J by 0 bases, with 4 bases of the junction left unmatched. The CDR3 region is CASSYSRDRRSYEQYF. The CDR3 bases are TGTGCCAGCAGTTACTCCCGGGACAGGCGCTCCTACGAGCAGTACTTC.